The TCR beta chain described here comes from a study of CD4 T cells in relation to SARS-CoV-2 and coronaviruses. Looking at the study overall: No peptide or an HIV-1 Nef peptide pool served as negative control. Shared crossreactive spike epitopes were mapped to their HLA restriction.

CD4+ T cells from unexposed donors were obtained before the COVID-19 pandemic (2011-2018). Isolation of CD4+ T cells took place after roughly nine days in culture. Unexposed-donor CD4+ T cells were probed with SARS-CoV-2 S/N and four cold-coronavirus spikes, cells permitting. The germline gives CDR1 SNHLY, CDR2 FYNNEI. The CDR3 has 16 amino acids. The ends lost 6 bases at V and 1 base at J; junction bases unmatched: 8. The table came from immunoSEQ multiplex PCR; TCRdb's copy has only in-frame clones and leaves some out. Among around 26,000 clones, about 82% were seen once, and the ten largest hold 21%. This clone was picked up one time. Its cognate antigen is unknown.

The receptor was derived from a human donor in good health. The sequenced sample was CD4+ T cells from PBMCs, cultured in vitro. The V gene is TRBV2, the J gene TRBJ2-5, with 10 bases aligning to TRBD1. The CDR3 loop is CASSRGDRGPQETQYF. In nucleotides, the CDR3 is TGTGCCAGCAGCCGTGGGGACAGGGGCCCCCAAGAGACCCAGTACTTC.